This T cell receptor (beta chain) was observed in a study of early stage breast cancer tumors. Notes on the study in general: Functional markers like CD4, CD8 and FOXP3 were missed in bulk sequencing.

On this clone: Its target is not known.

Germline CDR1 reads LNHDA; CDR2 reads SQIVND (reference sequence). The CDR3 is made up of 12 amino acids. The J segment lost 12 bases and the V segment lost 6 bases, leaving 8 bases of the junction unmatched. Blood replicates held 0.5 ug DNA, tumor or normal breast about 1.5 ug, two each. Clones were read by immunoSEQ multiplex PCR, and TCRdb kept only the in-frame ones, dropping some. This repertoire shows over 20,000 clones, roughly two thirds found once; its top ten account for less than 10%. J is TRBJ2-1 and V is TRBV19; TRBD2 aligns across 7 bases. The sample taken for sequencing was breast tumor tissue. The sequence was collected from a person in their 60s with breast cancer. CDR3 nucleotides: TGTGCCAGTAGCGAGAGCGGGGAAAGGCAGTTCTTC. Protein: CASSESGERQFF.